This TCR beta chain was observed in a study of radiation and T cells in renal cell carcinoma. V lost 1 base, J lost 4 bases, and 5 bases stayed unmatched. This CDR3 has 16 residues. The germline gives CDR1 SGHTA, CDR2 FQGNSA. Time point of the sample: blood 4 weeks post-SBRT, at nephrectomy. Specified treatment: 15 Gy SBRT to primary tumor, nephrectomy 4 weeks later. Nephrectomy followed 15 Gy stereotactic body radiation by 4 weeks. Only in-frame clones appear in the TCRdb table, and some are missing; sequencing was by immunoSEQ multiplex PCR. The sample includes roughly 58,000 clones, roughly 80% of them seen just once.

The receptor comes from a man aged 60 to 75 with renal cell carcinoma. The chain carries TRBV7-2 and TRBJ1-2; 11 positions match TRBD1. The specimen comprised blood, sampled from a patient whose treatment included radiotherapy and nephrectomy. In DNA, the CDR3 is TGTGCCAGCAGCTTAGAGGACAGGGGGCTTGGCTATGGCTACACCTTC. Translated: CASSLEDRGLGYGYTF.